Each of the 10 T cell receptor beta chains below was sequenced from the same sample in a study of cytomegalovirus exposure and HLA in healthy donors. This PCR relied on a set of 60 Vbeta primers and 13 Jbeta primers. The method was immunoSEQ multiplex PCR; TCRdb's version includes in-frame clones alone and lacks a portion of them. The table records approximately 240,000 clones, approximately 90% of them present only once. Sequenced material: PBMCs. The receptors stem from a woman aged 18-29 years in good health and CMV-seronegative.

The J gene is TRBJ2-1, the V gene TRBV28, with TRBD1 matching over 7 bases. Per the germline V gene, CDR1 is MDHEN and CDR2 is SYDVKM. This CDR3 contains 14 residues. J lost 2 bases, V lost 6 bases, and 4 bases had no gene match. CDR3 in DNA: TGTGCCAGCAGAAGACAGGGAACCTACAATGAGCAGTTCTTC. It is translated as CASRRQGTYNEQFF.

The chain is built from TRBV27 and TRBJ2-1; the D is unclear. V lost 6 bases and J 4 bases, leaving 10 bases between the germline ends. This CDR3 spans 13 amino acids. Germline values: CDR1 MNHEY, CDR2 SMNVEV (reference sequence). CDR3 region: CASSPTRYNEQFF. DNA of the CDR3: TGTGCCAGCAGCCCTACTCGATACAATGAGCAGTTCTTC.

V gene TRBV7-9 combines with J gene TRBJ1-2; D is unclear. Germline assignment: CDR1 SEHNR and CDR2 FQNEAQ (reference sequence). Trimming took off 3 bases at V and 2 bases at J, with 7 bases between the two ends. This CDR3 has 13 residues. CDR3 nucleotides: TGTGCCAGCAGCTTCTTGGGCAACTATGGCTACACCTTC. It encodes CASSFLGNYGYTF.

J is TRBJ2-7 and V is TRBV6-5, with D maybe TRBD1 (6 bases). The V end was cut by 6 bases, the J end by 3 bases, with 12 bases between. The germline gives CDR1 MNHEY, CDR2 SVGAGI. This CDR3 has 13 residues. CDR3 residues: CASRRQAFYEQYF. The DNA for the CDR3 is TGTGCCAGCAGACGACAGGCCTTCTACGAGCAGTACTTC.

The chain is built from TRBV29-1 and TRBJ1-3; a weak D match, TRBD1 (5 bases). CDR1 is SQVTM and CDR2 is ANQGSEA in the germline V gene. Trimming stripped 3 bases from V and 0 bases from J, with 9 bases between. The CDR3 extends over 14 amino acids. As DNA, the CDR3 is TGCAGCGTTGACAGGGCCCTCTCTGGAAACACCATATATTTT. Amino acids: CSVDRALSGNTIYF.

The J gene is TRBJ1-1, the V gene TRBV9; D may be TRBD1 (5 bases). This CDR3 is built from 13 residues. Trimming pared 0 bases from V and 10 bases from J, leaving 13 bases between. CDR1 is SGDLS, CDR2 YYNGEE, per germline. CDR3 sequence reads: CASSVATSTGAFF. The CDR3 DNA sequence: TGTGCCAGCAGCGTAGCTACGTCAACAGGAGCTTTCTTT.

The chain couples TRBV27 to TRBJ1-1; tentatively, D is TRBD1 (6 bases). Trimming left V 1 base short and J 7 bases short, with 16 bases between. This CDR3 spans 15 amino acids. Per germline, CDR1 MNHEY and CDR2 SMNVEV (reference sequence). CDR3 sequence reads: CASSLFRLQGIEAFF. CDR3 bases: TGTGCCAGCAGTTTATTCCGACTACAGGGCATTGAAGCTTTCTTT.

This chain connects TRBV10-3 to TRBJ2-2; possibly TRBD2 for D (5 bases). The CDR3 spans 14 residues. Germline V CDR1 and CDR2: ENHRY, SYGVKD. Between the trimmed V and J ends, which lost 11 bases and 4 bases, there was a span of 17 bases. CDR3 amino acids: CAVAGVGSTGELFF. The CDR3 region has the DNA TGTGCCGTCGCCGGCGTGGGGAGCACCGGGGAGCTGTTTTTT.

CDR3 nucleotide sequence: TGTGCCAGCTCACCAGTGTTCGGGAGGGCCAGTAATGAGCAGTTCTTC. It codes for CASSPVFGRASNEQFF. This chain connects TRBV18 to TRBJ2-1, with 8 bases aligning to TRBD2. The CDR3 runs to 16 residues. V was clipped by 2 bases and J by 7 bases; unmatched bases: 10. Germline V CDR1 and CDR2: KGHSH, LQKENI.

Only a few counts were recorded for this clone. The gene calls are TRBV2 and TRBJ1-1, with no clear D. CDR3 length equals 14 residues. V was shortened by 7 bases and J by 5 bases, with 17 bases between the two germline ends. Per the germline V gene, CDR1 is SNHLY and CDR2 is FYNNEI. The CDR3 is CASTARGIRTEAFF. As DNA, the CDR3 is TGTGCCAGCACTGCGCGGGGAATAAGAACTGAAGCTTTCTTT.